A selection of T cell receptor beta chains follows, all from one sample in a study of T cells in Graves' hyperthyroidism and ophthalmopathy. TCRdb re-called the multiplex PCR reads through MiXCR, storing one row per CDR3 protein. This sample has about 380,000 distinct CDR3 sequences; about 13% occur once, and the top ten carry roughly 20%. Sequencing was carried out using blood. These receptors originate from a man aged 30 to 39 with Graves' hyperthyroidism that later progressed to Graves' ophthalmopathy. CDR3s include the opening cysteine and the closing phenylalanine or tryptophan. A D gene is named only where the DNA matches it firmly. Not every row has a clone size; where given, it reads once, few, many or a size class.

D	size	V	J	CDR3	DNA
TRBD2	.	TRBV11-3	TRBJ2-1	CASGTSGGGYYNEQFF	TGTGCCAGCGGGACTAGCGGGGGGGGCTACTACAATGAGCAGTTCTTC
.	.	TRBV20-1	TRBJ1-2	CSVGRTGDYGYTF	TGCAGTGTAGGCCGGACCGGCGACTATGGCTACACCTTC
.	few	TRBV10-3	TRBJ1-5	CAISESIRGYQPQHF	TGTGCCATCAGTGAGTCGATCAGGGGATATCAGCCCCAGCATTTT
.	many	TRBV6-6	TRBJ2-5	CASSYDLRGGETQYF	TGTGCCAGCAGTTACGACCTCAGGGGAGGGGAGACCCAGTACTTC
.	.	TRBV5-6	TRBJ1-1	CASSSLTTGNTEAFF	TGTGCCAGCAGCTCGCTGACAACAGGGAACACTGAAGCTTTCTTT
.	.	TRBV19	TRBJ2-1	CASSIAGGYEQFF	TGTGCCAGTAGTATAGCCGGGGGCTATGAGCAGTTCTTC
TRBD2	many	TRBV7-3	TRBJ2-5	CASSLSGGAGETQYF	TGTGCCAGCAGTCTCAGCGGGGGGGCTGGAGAGACCCAGTACTTC
TRBD2	many	TRBV12-3/TRBV12-4	TRBJ2-7	CASSRSAGVGEQYF	TGTGCCAGCAGCCGCTCGGCGGGGGTAGGGGAGCAGTACTTC
TRBD1	few	TRBV6-5	TRBJ1-1	CASSYTAQGATFMAFF	TGTGCCAGCAGTTACACCGCCCAGGGGGCTACTTTTATGGCTTTCTTT
.	once	TRBV29-1	TRBJ1-2	CSVPVSGGYTF	TGCAGCGTTCCTGTATCTGGAGGCTACACCTTC
.	many	TRBV11-2	TRBJ2-7	CASSFEGRAPYEQYF	TGTGCCAGCAGCTTCGAAGGGCGGGCCCCCTACGAGCAGTACTTC
.	few	TRBV7-9	TRBJ1-2	CASSLDHRANYGYTF	TGTGCCAGCAGCTTAGATCACAGGGCTAACTATGGCTACACCTTC
.	.	TRBV19	TRBJ1-6	CASSMESNSRSPLHF	TGTGCCAGTAGTATGGAAAGTAACAGTCGCTCACCCCTCCACTTT
.	many	TRBV3-1	TRBJ2-5	CASTHRNQETQYF	TGTGCCAGCACACACAGGAACCAAGAGACCCAGTACTTC
TRBD1	many	TRBV30	TRBJ2-5	CAWSRGRETQYF	TGTGCCTGGAGCAGGGGGCGGGAGACCCAGTACTTC
TRBD1	.	TRBV7-2	TRBJ2-2	CASSPRGRITGELFF	TGTGCCAGCAGCCCCAGGGGGCGCATCACCGGGGAGCTGTTTTTT
.	many	TRBV11-2	TRBJ2-2	CASSTGGGNTGELFF	TGTGCCAGCAGCACCGGAGGGGGCAACACCGGGGAGCTGTTTTTT
.	few	TRBV30	TRBJ2-1	CAWSVLGGVNNEQFF	TGTGCCTGGAGCGTTCTCGGCGGGGTCAACAATGAGCAGTTCTTC
.	few	TRBV20-1	TRBJ2-7	CSASSATGTTYEQYF	TGCAGTGCTAGCTCTGCGACAGGAACAACCTACGAGCAGTACTTC
.	many	TRBV12-3/TRBV12-4	TRBJ1-3	CASSPLQLGNTIYF	TGTGCCAGCAGCCCCTTGCAGCTAGGAAACACCATATATTTT
.	.	TRBV12-5	TRBJ1-1	CASGFGGNITEAFF	TGTGCTAGTGGTTTTGGGGGAAATATTACTGAAGCTTTCTTT
.	.	TRBV4-1	TRBJ2-5	CASSQLQGKQETQYF	TGCGCCAGCAGCCAATTACAGGGAAAACAAGAGACCCAGTACTTC
TRBD2	many	TRBV5-1	TRBJ2-7	CASSGEGRGGLEQYF	TGCGCCAGCAGCGGCGAGGGACGGGGGGGGCTCGAGCAGTACTTC
.	many	TRBV5-1	TRBJ2-5	CASSLVVGRGEYF	TGCGCCAGCAGCTTGGTGGTCGGCAGAGGGGAGTACTTC
.	few	TRBV12-3/TRBV12-4	TRBJ1-1	CASSLEGQRNTEASF	TGTGCCAGCAGTTTGGAAGGACAACGGAACACTGAAGCTTCCTTT
TRBD2	.	TRBV29-1	TRBJ2-3	CSASGLAGATDTQYF	TGCAGCGCTAGCGGACTAGCGGGGGCTACAGATACGCAGTATTTT
.	many	TRBV24-1	TRBJ1-5	CATSEGAYSNQPQHF	TGTGCCACCAGTGAAGGGGCCTATAGCAATCAGCCCCAGCATTTT
.	few	TRBV2	TRBJ1-1	CARGLWAEAFF	TGTGCCAGGGGACTTTGGGCTGAAGCTTTCTTT
TRBD2	once	TRBV9	TRBJ2-1	CASSVGLASLGEQFF	TGTGCCAGCAGCGTAGGACTAGCGAGTCTGGGAGAGCAGTTCTTC
TRBD1	few	TRBV7-9	TRBJ1-2	CASSSTLMTGDYGYTF	TGTGCCAGCAGCTCAACACTCATGACAGGGGACTATGGCTACACCTTC
.	.	TRBV2	TRBJ2-7	CASSYREYEQYF	TGTGCCAGCAGTTACAGGGAATACGAGCAGTACTTC
.	.	TRBV3-1	TRBJ2-3	CASSQLGLPTDTQYF	TGTGCCAGCAGCCAACTCGGGCTACCCACAGATACGCAGTATTTT
TRBD1	few	TRBV20-1	TRBJ2-7	CSARQGAYEQYF	TGCAGTGCTCGACAGGGGGCCTACGAGCAGTACTTC
TRBD1	.	TRBV18	TRBJ2-1	CASSPTPGTDYNEQFF	TGTGCCAGCTCACCAACACCCGGGACAGACTACAATGAGCAGTTCTTC
TRBD1	many	TRBV28	TRBJ2-7	CASSFRGRREYEQYF	TGTGCCAGCAGCTTCAGGGGGCGGAGGGAGTACGAGCAGTACTTC
.	many	TRBV3-1	TRBJ1-2	CASSRTVYGYTF	TGTGCCAGCAGCCGGACGGTCTATGGCTACACCTTC
TRBD1	many	TRBV27	TRBJ2-2	CASSPKLRQGPNTGELFF	TGTGCCAGCAGCCCTAAATTACGACAGGGCCCGAACACCGGGGAGCTGTTTTTT
.	many	TRBV9	TRBJ2-7	CASSVSERTYEQYF	TGTGCCAGCAGCGTCTCAGAACGTACCTACGAGCAGTACTTC
TRBD1	many	TRBV5-1	TRBJ1-1	CASSLRQGHSAEAFF	TGCGCCAGCAGCCTACGACAGGGGCATTCAGCTGAAGCTTTCTTT
.	many	TRBV5-1	TRBJ1-1	CASSLETGMGTEAFF	TGCGCCAGCAGCCTGGAGACGGGGATGGGCACTGAAGCTTTCTTT
.	.	TRBV7-3	TRBJ1-6	CASSVGGYRSPLHF	TGTGCCAGCAGCGTAGGCGGGTATCGTTCACCCCTCCACTTT
.	.	TRBV5-1	TRBJ2-7	CASSLLPGQTYEQYF	TGCGCCAGCAGCTTGCTACCGGGACAAACCTACGAGCAGTACTTC
.	many	TRBV28	TRBJ1-5	CASSRGGRNQPQHF	TGTGCCAGCAGCCGGGGGGGGAGGAATCAGCCCCAGCATTTT
.	.	TRBV5-1	TRBJ1-2	CASSLASEGWGGYGYTF	TGCGCCAGCAGCTTGGCCTCCGAGGGCTGGGGGGGCTATGGCTACACCTTC
TRBD1	.	TRBV20-1	TRBJ1-1	CSAFRTGTGTEAFF	TGCAGTGCTTTTAGGACAGGGACGGGCACTGAAGCTTTCTTT
TRBD2	many	TRBV7-9	TRBJ2-5	CASSLPRGAGDQETQYF	TGTGCCAGCAGCTTACCCCGGGGAGCGGGGGACCAAGAGACCCAGTACTTC
.	many	TRBV20-1	TRBJ2-7	CSAEPWDGSYEQYF	TGCAGTGCAGAACCCTGGGACGGATCCTACGAGCAGTACTTC
TRBD1	few	TRBV5-5	TRBJ2-3	CASSSGQGPATDTQYF	TGTGCCAGCAGCTCGGGACAGGGGCCGGCAACAGATACGCAGTATTTT
.	few	TRBV5-6	TRBJ2-7	CASSLTPRDEQYF	TGTGCCAGCAGCTTGACACCTCGGGACGAGCAGTACTTC
TRBD1	few	TRBV7-2	TRBJ2-1	CASREDRGRLNEQFF	TGTGCCAGCAGGGAGGACAGGGGGCGACTAAATGAGCAGTTCTTC
.	few	TRBV7-2	TRBJ1-3	CASSSYRGNTIYF	TGTGCCAGCAGCTCTTACAGGGGAAACACCATATATTTT
TRBD2	many	TRBV3-1	TRBJ2-3	CASSQAGLAITDTQYF	TGTGCCAGCAGCCAAGCTGGACTAGCCATCACAGATACGCAGTATTTT
.	many	TRBV14	TRBJ1-2	CASSQDGEPGGYTF	TGTGCCAGCAGCCAAGATGGAGAACCGGGAGGCTACACCTTC
.	many	TRBV3-1	TRBJ2-5	CASSQIRVQETQYF	TGTGCCAGCAGCCAAATACGGGTTCAAGAGACCCAGTACTTC
TRBD1	few	TRBV29-1	TRBJ2-7	CSVEDSGTGGEQYF	TGCAGCGTTGAAGATAGTGGGACAGGGGGCGAGCAGTACTTC
.	few	TRBV10-3	TRBJ2-7	CAISEYSHEQYF	TGTGCCATCAGTGAGTACAGCCACGAGCAGTACTTC
.	few	TRBV7-8	TRBJ1-6	CASSPGRSSSYNSPLHF	TGTGCCAGCAGCCCAGGGAGGTCGAGCTCCTATAATTCACCCCTCCACTTT
.	.	TRBV15	TRBJ1-5	CATSRGWDNLQPQHF	TGTGCCACCAGCAGAGGTTGGGACAACTTGCAGCCCCAGCATTTT
.	many	TRBV15	TRBJ2-7	CATSREGASIYEQYF	TGTGCCACCAGCAGAGAAGGGGCCTCAATCTACGAGCAGTACTTC
TRBD1	many	TRBV20-1	TRBJ1-4	CSAGRGYNEKLFF	TGCAGTGCTGGCAGGGGGTATAACGAAAAACTGTTTTTT